This section outlines one T cell receptor (beta chain) sequence together with its context. The CDR3 has 14 residues. The data were obtained in a study of cytomegalovirus exposure and HLA in healthy donors. A multiplex PCR was run with 60 Vbeta primers and 13 Jbeta primers. Measured with immunoSEQ multiplex PCR; TCRdb has only the in-frame clones, and not every one. The table shows about 150,000 clones, with nearly 80% occurring only once. The V and J genes are TRBV21-1 and TRBJ1-2; TRBD1, as called in the table, went unchecked against the DNA. TRBV21-1 is given as a pseudogene. The material sequenced was PBMCs. The clonotype was recovered from a man younger than 45 in good health and CMV-seropositive. The CDR3 sequence: CASIGTGDDYGYTF. The CDR3 region has the DNA TGTGCCAGCATCGGGACAGGGGACGACTATGGCTACACCTTC.